This T cell receptor beta chain stems from a study of T cells in Graves' hyperthyroidism and ophthalmopathy. V gave up 1 base and J gave up 4 bases, with 8 bases separating them. This CDR3 spans 14 amino acids. Germline CDR1 and CDR2: SGHAT and FQNNGV. Researchers took RNA transcripts and amplified the TCR beta CDR3 regions from them. Primed by the HTBI set, a first-round RT-PCR was run on the TCR CDR3. TCRdb called the multiplex PCR reads again in MiXCR, with one record for every CDR3 protein. The sample lists some 800,000 distinct CDR3 sequences, about two fifths occurring once. In its sample, this clonotype was seen many times.

The sequenced sample consisted of blood. This sequence was found in a man between 18 and 29 years old with Graves' hyperthyroidism. The chain links TRBV11-2 to TRBJ1-3; D ambiguous. In DNA, the CDR3 is TGTGCCAGCAGCTTAGCTGCCCCGGGAAACACCATATATTTT. Its protein is CASSLAAPGNTIYF.